Below, 26 T cell receptor beta chains from the same sample are listed, as sequenced in a study of Tregs in tolerant kidney transplant recipients. These TCRs' antigens remain unknown. CFSE-labeled recipient PBMCs were cultured five to seven days with irradiated graft donor PBMCs, then FACS-sorted. Using immunoSEQ multiplex PCR, the repertoire was profiled, and TCRdb retains in-frame clones only, with some absent. Here the sample table reports thousands of clones. The specimen comprised CD8+ T cells from blood cultured with allogeneic cells, sampled before the transplant. All receptors derive from a human patient who received a combined kidney and bone marrow transplant.

In regard to this clone: The CDR3 goes on 3 residues after the read ends, and that part is filled in from the germline J gene. J is TRBJ2-7 and V is TRBV19, with 8 bases identical to TRBD2. The V gene's germline CDR1 is LNHDA and CDR2 SQIVND (reference sequence). The length of the CDR3 is 13 residues. With 7 bases clipped from V and 2 bases from J, the junction kept 4 bases outside the gene matches. The CDR3 loop reads CASTGGPTYEQYF. The part of the CDR3 DNA that was read is TGTGCCAGTACGGGGGGGCCGACCTACGAG.

As regards this clone: The observed sequence ends 3 residues before the CDR3 terminus, with the missing tail filled in from the germline J gene. The chain carries TRBV6-2 or TRBV6-3 and TRBJ2-1; tentatively, D is TRBD2 (6 bases). Trimming pared 2 bases from V and 4 bases from J, leaving 9 bases between. This CDR3 is built from 14 residues. Germline V CDR1 and CDR2: MNHEY, SVGEGT. CDR3 loop: CASSYTAGYNEQFF. The CDR3 bases that were read are TGTGCCAGCAGTTACACGGCGGGATACAATGAG.

This clone is called medium-sized based on its frequency. The read stops 3 residues short of the end of the CDR3; the missing end is completed from the germline J gene. The chain uses TRBV7-9 and TRBJ1-1; tentative D call: TRBD1 (5 bases). The V end lost 5 bases, the J end lost 0 bases, and 13 bases lay between the germline ends. Germline V lookup: CDR1 SEHNR, CDR2 FQNEAQ (reference sequence). CDR3 length: 15 residues. The CDR3 loop is CASSPRQLLNTEAFF. The covered CDR3 bases are TGTGCCAGCAGCCCCCGACAGCTACTGAACACTGAA.

About this clone itself: The CDR3 end is not reached by the read, which stops 3 residues before it; the germline J gene fills it in. This chain connects TRBV30 to TRBJ2-7; 7 nucleotides align to TRBD2. Germline V gene data show CDR1 as GTSNPN and CDR2 as SVGIG (reference sequence). With V trimmed by 0 bases and J by 6 bases, 5 bases remained unmatched. CDR3 length: 13 residues. The CDR3 loop reads CAWSVTAGVEQYF. CDR3 DNA (partial): TGTGCCTGGAGTGTGACGGCGGGGGTCGAG.

Details on this clone: The read terminates 3 residues before the CDR3 end, so the remaining end is supplied by the germline J gene. The V call is TRBV2, the J call TRBJ2-3; TRBD2 agrees at 11 bases. Per germline, CDR1 SNHLY and CDR2 FYNNEI. V lost 3 bases and J lost 0; bases outside the gene matches: 8. CDR3 length: 18 amino acids. The sequenced CDR3 bases are TGTGCCAGCAGTGAGGGAATCATAGCGGGGGGGAGCACAGATACG. This codes for CASSEGIIAGGSTDT. The CDR3, in full, reads CASSEGIIAGGSTDTQYF.

Remarks on this clone: The read stops 3 residues short of the end of the CDR3; the missing end is completed from the germline J gene. The J gene is TRBJ2-1, the V gene TRBV5-4; 8 nucleotides match TRBD2. Germline CDR1 and CDR2: SGHNT and YYREEE (reference sequence). V was pared by 1 base and J by 6 bases, with 6 bases of the junction left unmatched. The CDR3 is 15 residues long. CDR3 DNA, as far as it was read: TGTGCCAGCAGCTTGCCGGGGGGGCTCTGCAATGAG. Encoded protein: CASSLPGGLCNE. The full CDR3 reads CASSLPGGLCNEQFF. The full variable domain, with the rest looked up from reference TRBV5-4 and TRBJ2-1, is ETGVTQSPTHLIKTRGQQVTLRCSSQSGHNTVSWYQQALGQGPQFIFQYYREEENGRGNFPPRFSGLQFPNYSSELNVNALELDDSALYLCASSLPGGLCNEQFFGPGTRLTVL.

This clone shows up as large (0.1 to 1%) by frequency. The sequenced fragment ends 3 residues before the CDR3 boundary, so the rest is inferred from the germline J gene. The chain employs TRBV7-9 and TRBJ2-3; no firm D call. CDR3 length: 14 amino acids. The V gene lost 2 bases and the J gene lost 4 bases, with 10 bases spanning the gap. Germline loops: CDR1 SEHNR, CDR2 FQNEAQ (reference sequence). The CDR3 sequence is CASSLFLDPDTQYF. Partial CDR3 DNA: TGTGCCAGCAGCTTATTTCTAGATCCAGATACG.

Details on this clone: Read data end 3 residues before the CDR3 end; the end is taken from the germline J gene. The V call is TRBV13, the J call TRBJ1-3; 7 bases fit TRBD1. Trimming at V came to 5 bases and at J to 3 bases, leaving 10 bases not matched to a gene. Germline CDR1 and CDR2: PRHDT and FYEKMQ (reference sequence). The CDR3 consists of 16 residues. The part of the CDR3 DNA that was read is TGTGCCAGCAGCACACGACAGGGACACGATGGAAACACC. Residues: CASSTRQGHDGNT. The full CDR3 protein is CASSTRQGHDGNTIYF.

Regarding this clone: The CDR3 end lies 3 residues beyond the end of the read and is filled in from the germline J gene. V is TRBV19 and J is TRBJ1-1; D remains unclear. CDR3 size: 13 residues. V lost 4 bases, J lost 5 bases, and 11 bases lay in between. Germline V lookup: CDR1 LNHDA, CDR2 SQIVND (reference sequence). CDR3 DNA, as far as it was read: TGTGCCAGTAGTAACAGCCCGAGGACTGAA. It yields the protein CASSNSPRTE. The entire CDR3 protein is CASSNSPRTEAFF.

In the case of this clone: The read is 3 residues too short to cover the CDR3 end, so that end is filled in from the germline J gene. The chain uses TRBV4-1 and TRBJ1-5; maybe TRBD1 (5 bases). Germline V lookup: CDR1 MGHRA, CDR2 YSYEKL. Trimming took 1 base from V and 1 from J, leaving 8 bases between them. CDR3 length: 15 amino acids. Partial CDR3 DNA: TGCGCCAGCAGCCAAGGGGCAGGGAGCAATCAGCCC. Translated: CASSQGAGSNQP. The complete CDR3 protein is CASSQGAGSNQPQHF.

In the case of this clone: The read ends 3 residues before the CDR3 terminus; that terminus is restored from the germline J gene. This chain connects TRBV23-1 to TRBJ1-1, with 10 bases aligning to TRBD1. TRBV23-1 is classed as an ORF, of uncertain function. The CDR3 length is 16 residues. V was pared by 2 bases and J by 2 bases, with 5 bases of the junction left unmatched. The part of the CDR3 DNA that was read is TGCGCCAGCAGTCAAAGGACAGGGGGGGTCAACACTGAA. As protein: CASSQRTGGVNTE. Given in full, the CDR3 is CASSQRTGGVNTEAFF.

A remark on this clone: Sequencing ends 3 residues short of the CDR3 end; the germline J gene provides the rest. The rearrangement links TRBV6-1 to TRBJ2-1, with D unclear. This CDR3 has 14 residues. The V gene's germline CDR1 is MNHNS and CDR2 SASEGT. Trimming shortened V by 3 bases and J by 4 bases, and 10 bases separated the two germline ends. The sequenced part of the CDR3 DNA is TGTGCCAGCAGTGACGGCGACGGGTACAATGAG. This encodes CASSDGDGYNE. The CDR3 reads in full as CASSDGDGYNEQFF.

Judged by frequency, this clone is medium-sized. Germline is not matched at one junction end, which may reflect a read error. The read terminates 3 residues ahead of where the CDR3 ends, so the germline J gene completes it. V and J are TRBV6-2 or TRBV6-3 and TRBJ2-1; 7 bases fit TRBD2. This CDR3 comprises 16 residues. Germline assignment: CDR1 MNHEY and CDR2 SVGEGT. Incomplete CDR3 DNA: TGTGCCAGCAGTTACCGTCTAAGCGGGATCTACGATGAG. Translating it yields CASSYRLSGIYDE. The whole CDR3 reads CASSYRLSGIYDEQFF.

Points on this clone: The read stops 3 residues short of the end of the CDR3; the missing end is completed from the germline J gene. J is TRBJ1-1 and V is TRBV20-1; TRBD1 is a possible D gene (6 bases). This CDR3 region has 15 residues. The germline CDR1 and CDR2 sequences are DFQATT and SNEGSKA (reference sequence). Trimming removed 4 bases at V and 1 base at J, with 16 bases between. CDR3 residues: CSAKVLLQGNTEAFF. CDR3 DNA (partial): TGCAGTGCTAAAGTGCTCCTACAGGGGAACACTGAA.

About this clone: The missing CDR3 end, 3 residues past where the read stops, is filled in from the germline J gene. This chain links TRBV13 with TRBJ2-1; 12 nucleotides line up with TRBD2. CDR1 is PRHDT, CDR2 FYEKMQ, per germline (reference sequence). The junction had 13 bases not matched to a gene; V was cut back by 9 bases and J by 1 base. This CDR3 region has 18 residues. CDR3: CASTTPLAGGPSYNEQFF. Partial CDR3 DNA: TGTGCCAGTACCACCCCCCTAGCGGGAGGGCCTTCCTACAATGAG.

Turning to this clone: The read finishes 3 residues shy of the CDR3 end, and the germline J gene is used to complete it. The genes are TRBV19 and TRBJ2-7; TRBD1 matches at 10 bases. Per the germline V gene, CDR1 is LNHDA and CDR2 is SQIVND (reference sequence). V trimming: 4 bases; J trimming: 6 bases; junction bases outside the gene matches: 9. This CDR3 comprises 15 residues. The part of the CDR3 DNA that was read is TGTGCCAGTAGTACCGGGACAGGGGATAATCGCGAG. This translates into CASSTGTGDNRE. The full-length CDR3 reads as CASSTGTGDNREQYF.

About this clone: The CDR3 end lies 3 residues beyond the end of the read and is filled in from the germline J gene. The chain has TRBV14 and TRBJ2-2, with TRBD2 matching over 7 bases. The CDR3 runs to 16 residues. Germline CDR1 SGHDN, CDR2 FVKESK. V shed 5 bases, J shed 3 bases, and the junction held 9 bases outside the gene matches. This CDR3 reads CASSSGGEGHTGELFF. The CDR3 DNA, read in part, is TGTGCCAGCAGCTCTGGAGGGGAGGGCCACACCGGGGAG.

According to its frequency, this clone is medium-sized. Read coverage stops 3 residues before the CDR3 terminus; the germline J gene supplies the remainder. The rearrangement links TRBV19 to TRBJ2-7, with unresolved D. Germline CDR1 reads LNHDA; CDR2 reads SQIVND (reference sequence). V was trimmed by 2 bases and J by 0 bases, leaving 8 bases between them. The CDR3 has 14 amino acids. CDR3 DNA, as far as it was read: TGTGCCAGTAGTATAAGGCACAGCTCCTACGAG. Amino acids: CASSIRHSSYE. The entire CDR3 protein is CASSIRHSSYEQYF.

As for this clone: The read comes to an end 3 residues before the CDR3 does, leaving the germline J gene to fill in the end. The V call is TRBV2, the J call TRBJ2-7; 7 positions match TRBD1. The CDR3 extends over 12 amino acids. The ends lost 8 bases at V and 4 bases at J; junction bases unmatched: 5. Germline V lookup: CDR1 SNHLY, CDR2 FYNNEI. Partial CDR3 DNA: TGTGCCAGCCTACAGGGGATGTACGAG. Protein sequence: CASLQGMYE. The entire CDR3 sequence reads CASLQGMYEQYF.

This clone is classed as medium-sized by frequency. The observed sequence ends 3 residues before the CDR3 terminus, with the missing tail filled in from the germline J gene. The chain links TRBV7-9 to TRBJ1-2; D gene uncertain. V lost 5 bases and J lost 3, with 16 bases in between. CDR3 size: 15 residues. Germline CDR1 SEHNR, CDR2 FQNEAQ (reference sequence). CDR3 sequence: CASSARSADDYGYTF. The CDR3 bases that were read are TGTGCCAGCAGCGCCCGCAGCGCGGATGACTATGGC.

As concerns this clone: The CDR3 goes on 3 residues after the read ends, and that part is filled in from the germline J gene. V and J are TRBV10-2 and TRBJ2-5, with 9 bases fitting TRBD2. This CDR3 is built from 14 residues. Per the germline V gene, CDR1 is WSHSY and CDR2 is SAAADI. After removal of 7 bases from V and 2 bases from J, the junction contained 5 bases not matched to a gene. Partial CDR3 DNA: TGCGCCAGCAATAGCGGGAGAGGTCAAGAGACC. Translation: CASNSGRGQET. The entire CDR3 protein is CASNSGRGQETQYF.

Note on this clone: Sequencing ends 3 residues short of the CDR3 end; the germline J gene provides the rest. The chain is built from TRBV19 and TRBJ1-6; weak D call: TRBD1 (6 bases). Germline values: CDR1 LNHDA, CDR2 SQIVND (reference sequence). CDR3 length: 15 residues. With 9 bases removed from V and 5 bases from J, the gap between germline ends came to 17 bases. The CDR3 here is CARRDRLPDNSPLHF. The CDR3 bases that were read are TGTGCCAGACGAGACAGGCTCCCTGATAATTCACCC.

By frequency, this clone registers medium-sized. The read stops 3 residues short of the end of the CDR3; the missing end is completed from the germline J gene. The gene calls are TRBV4-1 and TRBJ1-2; D is possibly TRBD1 (5 bases). The CDR3 is made up of 15 amino acids. V lost 4 bases and J lost 2, with 14 bases in between. Germline V gene lookup returns CDR1 MGHRA and CDR2 YSYEKL. Here the CDR3 reads CASSPNPGGNYGYTF. The CDR3 DNA, read in part, is TGCGCCAGCAGCCCGAACCCCGGGGGGAACTATGGC.

Considering frequency, this clone is medium-sized. The CDR3 goes on 3 residues after the read ends, and that part is filled in from the germline J gene. The chain couples TRBV13 to TRBJ2-6; 8 positions match TRBD1. CDR3 size: 20 residues. V dropped 3 bases and J dropped 3; count of bases not matched to a gene: 16. CDR1 is PRHDT, CDR2 FYEKMQ, per germline (reference sequence). CDR3 bases read: TGTGCCAGCAGCTTTGTACCGGGACAGGACCCCTCGGGTGGGGCCAACGTC. It yields the protein CASSFVPGQDPSGGANV. Given in full, the CDR3 is CASSFVPGQDPSGGANVLTF.

Details on this clone: The CDR3 is cut off 3 residues early in the read; its end comes from the germline J gene. The V and J genes are TRBV20-1 and TRBJ1-2; no definite D call. The CDR3 is made up of 12 amino acids. The germline V gene has CDR1 DFQATT and CDR2 SNEGSKA (reference sequence). Here the CDR3 reads CSASDRRRGYTF. CDR3 DNA (partial): TGCAGTGCTAGTGATCGCAGAAGAGGC.

This clone is called medium-sized based on its frequency. The read halts 3 residues ahead of the CDR3 end, with the missing end drawn from the germline J gene. The chain links TRBV18 to TRBJ2-7; D might be TRBD2 (6 bases). Germline lookup yields CDR1 KGHSH and CDR2 LQKENI. The CDR3 is made up of 14 amino acids. The V gene lost 6 bases and the J gene lost 0 bases, with 12 bases spanning the gap. CDR3 bases read: TGTGCCAGCTCCCCCGTGGGGGGCTCCTACGAG. Protein product: CASSPVGGSYE. The whole CDR3 sequence is CASSPVGGSYEQYF.